The clone carrying this TCR beta chain was found a few times. This specimen comes from a study of T cells after yellow fever vaccination. This CDR3 region has 13 residues. CDR1 DFQATT and CDR2 SNEGSKA come from the germline V gene (reference sequence). The V gene lost 8 bases and the J gene lost 5 bases, with 16 bases spanning the gap. MiXCR, applied by TCRdb to the 5' RACE reads, yields one record per CDR3 protein. The sample includes 500,000 to 650,000 distinct CDR3 sequences, around 17% of them seen just once. This sequence was found in a man aged 18 to 29 who received the YFV17D yellow fever vaccine. Sequencing was performed on PBMCs, taken about 5 days after the first yellow fever vaccination. This chain connects TRBV20-1 to TRBJ1-5; D is uncertain. Written as DNA, the CDR3 is TGCAGTTCTTCCGGGAGCAGCGATCAGCCCCAGCATTTT. As protein: CSSSGSSDQPQHF.